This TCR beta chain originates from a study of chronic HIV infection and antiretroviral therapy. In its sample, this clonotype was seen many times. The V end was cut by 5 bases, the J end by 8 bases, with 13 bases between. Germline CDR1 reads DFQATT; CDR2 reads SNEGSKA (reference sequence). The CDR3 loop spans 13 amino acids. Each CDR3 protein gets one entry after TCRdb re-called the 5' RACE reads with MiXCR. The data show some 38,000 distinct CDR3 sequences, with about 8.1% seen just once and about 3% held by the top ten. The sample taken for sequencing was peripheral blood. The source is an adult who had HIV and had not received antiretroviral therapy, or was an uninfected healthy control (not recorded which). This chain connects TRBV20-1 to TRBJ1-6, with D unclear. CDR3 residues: CSAQSGPDSPLHF. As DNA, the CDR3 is TGCAGTGCTCAGTCCGGACCGGATTCACCCCTCCACTTT.